This T cell receptor (beta chain) was identified in a study of Ad26.COV2.S vaccination and SARS-CoV-2 variants (dated by TCRdb to 2020 to 2023). As for the study more broadly: Donors in the vaccine arm were drawn from COV1001, a phase I-IIa trial of Ad26.COV2.S in healthy adults that was multicentre, randomized, double-blind and placebo-controlled. Investigators did not know the trial group allocation while performing experiments and assessing outcomes. The specificity and breadth of SARS-CoV-2-reactive T cell receptors after Ad26.COV2.S vaccination were assessed by TCRbeta repertoire sequencing. Trial participants were randomized into five groups of five: low-dose or high-dose Ad26.COV2.S given once or twice, or placebo on both occasions. Dosing of Ad26.COV2.S was intramuscular, at either 5x10^10 or 1x10^11 viral particles, delivered as one shot or as two shots spaced 56 days apart. The TCR-sequenced set comprised around 32 samples: about 19 Ad26.COV2.S vaccine recipients, 5 placebo recipients and 8 SARS-CoV-2 convalescent individuals.

The intended sense of this specimen's treatment or condition label: around 19 received Ad26.COV2.S at low or high dose, single or two shots; about 5 received placebo; per-sample allocation not given. Repertoires of vaccine and placebo recipients were sequenced from samples collected on day 63 after the first injection. Cohort 1b enrolled roughly 25 adults aged 18-55 years at a single site in Boston, USA, between 29 July and 7 August 2020. Ad26.COV2.S was a replication-incompetent adenovirus type 26 vector that expressed a prefusion-stabilized SARS-CoV-2 spike protein derived from the original Wuhan strain. The paper as a whole reports these results and caveats: The authors noted that total T cell responses may have been underestimated by the TCR breadth and depth analyses. The study lacked the statistical power to compare responses across vaccine doses or regimens. After vaccination, substantial breadth of spike-specific CD8+ and CD4+ T cell responses was reported. Ad26.COV2.S recipients had higher spike-specific TCR breadth than placebo recipients (P = 0.0014). Non-spike TCR breadth was comparable between vaccine and placebo recipients, consistent with the vaccine containing only spike.

About this clone: Its antigen remains undetermined. No qualities accompany the bases; no much larger clone lies one base away.

The immunoSEQ Assay was the method used to sequence TCRbeta CDR3 regions. After extraction, genomic DNA underwent amplification by bias-controlled multiplex PCR, followed by high-throughput sequencing. The authors' analysis ran thus. Collapsing and filtering of sequences were performed to quantify the absolute abundance of each unique TCRbeta CDR3 region. T cell fraction was estimated by normalizing TCRbeta template counts to usable DNA, which was measured by amplifying reference genes present in all nucleated cells. Repertoire TCRs were annotated as SARS-CoV-2-specific when V gene, CDR3 amino acid sequence and J gene were exactly matched to a known reactive TCR set. The reference SARS-CoV-2 TCR set was derived from MIRA and filtered for enrichment in COVID-19-positive ImmuneCODE repertoires, a step that removed public or cross-reactive TCRs. Drawing on the MIRA antigens, annotated TCRs were analysed further at the level of specific ORF or position within ORF. Breadth was defined as annotated unique rearrangements over total unique productive rearrangements; depth was the summed frequency of those rearrangements. TCR breadth was compared between groups using two-sided Wilcoxon rank-sum tests. Held by TCRdb, this immuneACCESS table contains in-frame sequences only and omits some clones. Under half of the omission traces to an unresolved V gene where checked; the cause of the rest is unknown. The V and J calls and clone size are taken from that table; D and trimming were inferred from the DNA. In all, the sample holds about 480,000 clones, and around 88% of those were seen once. The ten largest clones represent roughly 12% of the sample.

The sequences come from peripheral blood, collected in a trial of Ad26.COV2.S vaccine versus placebo. The clonotype was recovered from a person between 18 and 65 years old who received the Ad26.COV2.S COVID-19 vaccine or a placebo.

The CDR3 reads as follows: CASSQGTLQLYNEQFF. The DNA reads TGTGCCAGCAGCCAAGGGACCCTCCAGCTCTACAATGAGCAGTTCTTC. The receptor chain draws on TRBV3-1 (or the pseudogene TRBV3-2) and TRBJ2-1, with the D gene call left open. V loses 1 base of germline sequence and J loses 3 bases, and the interval between the two ends is 13 bases. Taken from the germline V gene (reference sequence), the CDR1 and CDR2 loops are LGHDT and YNNKEL. From the cysteine up to the phenylalanine, the CDR3 has a length of 16 residues. The read is trimmed to its CDR3 DNA, 48 bases read in frame from base 1.